A selection of T cell receptor beta chains follows, all from one sample in a study of shared clonotypes between healthy human individuals. Some clones are missing from TCRdb's copy, which holds only in-frame ones; the method was immunoSEQ multiplex PCR. This table holds about 1 million clones, approximately 70% found once. Sequenced input: memory CD4+ T cells sorted from blood. The receptor source for this set is a man younger than 35 in good health. The CDR3 runs from the conserved cysteine through the conserved F or W.

j_gene | len | v_gene | CDR3aa
TRBJ2-5 | 13 | TRBV30 | CAWSQGGQETQYF
TRBJ1-1 | 12 | TRBV15 | CAIPGPKAEAFF
TRBJ1-5 | 15 | TRBV30 | CAWSAEQGMYQPQHF
TRBJ1-2 | 14 | TRBV5-4 | CASSHSGSNYGYTF
TRBJ2-1 | 12 | TRBV2 | CASSQTSNEQFF
TRBJ1-1 | 16 | TRBV7-8 | CASSLAPGTVNTEAFF
TRBJ2-5 | 15 | TRBV2 | CASSEVGTVMPTQYF
TRBJ2-7 | 18 | TRBV7-8 | CASSLATTGQGATYEQYF
TRBJ2-7 | 14 | TRBV6-5 | CASTREGASYEQYF
TRBJ2-1 | 16 | TRBV5-1 | CASSLVAGGSYNEQFF
TRBJ1-2 | 15 | TRBV6-1 | CASSTTGQGVGGYTF
TRBJ2-2 | 11 | TRBV5-6 | CASTNQGELFF
TRBJ2-3 | 17 | TRBV27 | CASSWTGLQVETDTQYF
TRBJ2-5 | 13 | TRBV30 | CAWARQVGETQYF
TRBJ1-2 | 17 | TRBV5-1 | CASSLADPFASGYGYTF
TRBJ2-3 | 13 | TRBV19 | CASSMRGARTQYF
TRBJ2-2 | 15 | TRBV6-5 | CASGRQGANTGELFF